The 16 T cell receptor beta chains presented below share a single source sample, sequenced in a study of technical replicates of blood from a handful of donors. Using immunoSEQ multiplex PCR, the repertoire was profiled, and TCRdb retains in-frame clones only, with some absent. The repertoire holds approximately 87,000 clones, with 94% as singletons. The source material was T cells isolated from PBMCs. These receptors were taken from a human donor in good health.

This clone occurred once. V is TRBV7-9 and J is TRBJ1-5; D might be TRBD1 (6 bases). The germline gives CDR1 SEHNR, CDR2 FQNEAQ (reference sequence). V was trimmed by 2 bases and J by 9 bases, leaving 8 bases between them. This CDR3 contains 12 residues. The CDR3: CASSLQGRPQHF. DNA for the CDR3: TGTGCCAGCAGCTTACAGGGGAGGCCCCAGCATTTT.

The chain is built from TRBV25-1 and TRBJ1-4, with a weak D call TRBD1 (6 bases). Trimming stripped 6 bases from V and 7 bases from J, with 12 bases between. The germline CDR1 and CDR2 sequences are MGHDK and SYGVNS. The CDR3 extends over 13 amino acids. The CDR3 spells CASRGRGGEKLFF. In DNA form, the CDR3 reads TGTGCCAGCAGGGGCAGGGGTGGTGAAAAACTGTTTTTT.

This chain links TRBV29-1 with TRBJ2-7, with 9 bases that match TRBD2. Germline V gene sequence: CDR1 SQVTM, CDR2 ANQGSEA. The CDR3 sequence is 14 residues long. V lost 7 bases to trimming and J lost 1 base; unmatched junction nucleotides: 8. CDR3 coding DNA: TGCAGCGCCCGTGCTAGCGGGATTTCCTACGAGCAGTACTTC. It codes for CSARASGISYEQYF.

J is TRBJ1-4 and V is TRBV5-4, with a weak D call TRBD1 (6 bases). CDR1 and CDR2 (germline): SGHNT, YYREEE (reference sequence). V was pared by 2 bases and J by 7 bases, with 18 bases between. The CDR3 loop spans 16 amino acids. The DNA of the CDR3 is TGTGCCAGCAGCTTCTACAGGGAATTAGACGCTGAAAAACTGTTTTTT. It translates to CASSFYRELDAEKLFF.

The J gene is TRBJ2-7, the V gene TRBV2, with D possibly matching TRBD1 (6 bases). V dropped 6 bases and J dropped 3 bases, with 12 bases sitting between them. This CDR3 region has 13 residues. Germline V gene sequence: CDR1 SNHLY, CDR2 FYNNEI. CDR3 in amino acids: CASRSRTVYEQYF. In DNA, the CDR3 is TGTGCCAGCAGGAGCAGGACAGTCTACGAGCAGTACTTC.

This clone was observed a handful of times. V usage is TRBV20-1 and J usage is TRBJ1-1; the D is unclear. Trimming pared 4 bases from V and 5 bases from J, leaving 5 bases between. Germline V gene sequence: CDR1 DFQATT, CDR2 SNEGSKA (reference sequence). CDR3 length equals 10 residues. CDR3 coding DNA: TGCAGTGCTATTCAAACTGAAGCTTTCTTT. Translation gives CSAIQTEAFF.

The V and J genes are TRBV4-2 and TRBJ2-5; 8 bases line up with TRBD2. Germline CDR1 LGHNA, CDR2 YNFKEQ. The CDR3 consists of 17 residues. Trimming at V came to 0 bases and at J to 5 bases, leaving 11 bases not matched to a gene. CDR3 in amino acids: CASSQELNGGAKETQYF. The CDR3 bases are TGTGCCAGCAGCCAAGAATTAAACGGGGGGGCCAAGGAGACCCAGTACTTC.

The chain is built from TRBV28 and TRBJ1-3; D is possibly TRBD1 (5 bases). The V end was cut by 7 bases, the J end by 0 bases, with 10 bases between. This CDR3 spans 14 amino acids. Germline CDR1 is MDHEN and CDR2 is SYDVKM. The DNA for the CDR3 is TGTGCCAGCAATGACAGATTCTCTGGAAACACCATATATTTT. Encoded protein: CASNDRFSGNTIYF.

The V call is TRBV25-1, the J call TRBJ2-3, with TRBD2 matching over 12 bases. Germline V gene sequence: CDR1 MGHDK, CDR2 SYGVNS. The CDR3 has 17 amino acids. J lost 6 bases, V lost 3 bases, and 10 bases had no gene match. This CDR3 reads CASSETLAGGPGDTQYF. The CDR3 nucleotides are TGTGCCAGCAGTGAGACCCTAGCGGGGGGGCCGGGTGATACGCAGTATTTT.

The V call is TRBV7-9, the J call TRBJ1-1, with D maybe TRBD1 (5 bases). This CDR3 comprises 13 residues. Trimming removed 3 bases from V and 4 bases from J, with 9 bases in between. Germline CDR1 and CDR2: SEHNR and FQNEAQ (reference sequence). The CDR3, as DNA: TGTGCCAGCAGCTTCGGGGGAGGCACTGAAGCTTTCTTT. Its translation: CASSFGGGTEAFF.

In DNA form, the CDR3 reads TGTGCCACCAGCTCAGGGGTACAGGCACACACTGAAGCTTTCTTT. This gives the protein CATSSGVQAHTEAFF. J is TRBJ1-1 and V is TRBV15; D may be TRBD1 (6 bases). This CDR3 contains 15 residues. CDR1 is LNHNV and CDR2 is YYDKDF in the germline V gene (reference sequence). With 5 bases removed from V and 3 bases from J, the gap between germline ends came to 16 bases.

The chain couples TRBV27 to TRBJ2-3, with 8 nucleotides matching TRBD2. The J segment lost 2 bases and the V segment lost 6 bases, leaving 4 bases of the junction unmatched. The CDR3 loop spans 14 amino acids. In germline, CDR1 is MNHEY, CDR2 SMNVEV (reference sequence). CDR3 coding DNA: TGTGCCAGCAGAGGAGCGGGAGTCACAGATACGCAGTATTTT. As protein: CASRGAGVTDTQYF.

For the CDR3, the DNA is TGTGCCAGCAGTCCGGACAGGGGGCGTGATGGCTACACCTTC. It translates to CASSPDRGRDGYTF. V is TRBV2 and J is TRBJ1-2; the match to TRBD1 covers 11 bases. Germline V gene data show CDR1 as SNHLY and CDR2 as FYNNEI. V lost 5 bases to trimming and J lost 6 bases; unmatched junction nucleotides: 5. CDR3 length equals 14 residues.

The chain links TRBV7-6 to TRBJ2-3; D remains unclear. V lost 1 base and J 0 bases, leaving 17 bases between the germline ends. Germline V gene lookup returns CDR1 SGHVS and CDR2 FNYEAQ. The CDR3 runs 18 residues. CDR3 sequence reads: CASSLVSAWLRSTDTQYF. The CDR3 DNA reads TGTGCCAGCAGCTTAGTAAGTGCGTGGTTACGTAGCACAGATACGCAGTATTTT.

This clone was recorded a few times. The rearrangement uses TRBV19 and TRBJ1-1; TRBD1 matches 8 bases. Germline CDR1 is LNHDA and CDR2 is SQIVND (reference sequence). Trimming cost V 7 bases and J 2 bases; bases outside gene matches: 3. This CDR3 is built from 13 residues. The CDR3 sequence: CASKDRVNTEAFF. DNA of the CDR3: TGTGCCAGTAAGGACAGGGTTAACACTGAAGCTTTCTTT.

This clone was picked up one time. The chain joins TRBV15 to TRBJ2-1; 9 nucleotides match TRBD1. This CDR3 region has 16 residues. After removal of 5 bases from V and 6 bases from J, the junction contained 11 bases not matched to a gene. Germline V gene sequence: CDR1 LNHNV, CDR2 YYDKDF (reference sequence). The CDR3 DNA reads TGTGCCACCAGCCTTAAACCCGGGACAGGGTTCAATGAGCAGTTCTTC. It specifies CATSLKPGTGFNEQFF. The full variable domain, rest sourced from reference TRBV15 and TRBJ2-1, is DAMVIQNPRYQVTQFGKPVTLSCSQTLNHNVMYWYQQKSSQAPKLLFHYYDKDFNNEADTPDNFQSRRPNTSFCFLDIRSPGLGDTAMYLCATSLKPGTGFNEQFFGPGTRLTVL.